A selection of T cell receptor beta chains follows, all from one sample in a study of neurological immune-mediated disorders. TCRdb reprocessed the 5' RACE reads via MiXCR and lists one record per CDR3 protein. The sample includes some 60,000 distinct CDR3 sequences, around 3.6% of them seen just once. The sample comprised PBMCs. These receptors were collected from a woman aged 25 to 45 with multiple sclerosis. Each CDR3 is given with its conserved first and last residue. A D gene is named only where the DNA matches it firmly. The size field reads how often the clone was seen (once, few, many) or a class if it is expanded.

j_gene: TRBJ1-1
abundance: many
d_gene: -
v_gene: TRBV5-1
CDR3aa: CASRSVRVGPNTEAFF
CDR3nt: TGCGCCAGCAGGTCCGTACGAGTAGGCCCTAACACTGAAGCTTTCTTT

j_gene: TRBJ2-4
abundance: many
d_gene: TRBD1
v_gene: TRBV5-1
CDR3aa: CASSRTGGSNIQYF
CDR3nt: TGCGCCAGCAGCAGGACAGGGGGTTCGAACATTCAGTACTTC

j_gene: TRBJ2-7
abundance: many
d_gene: TRBD1
v_gene: TRBV2
CDR3aa: CASSGRDSKYF
CDR3nt: TGTGCCAGCAGTGGCCGGGACAGCAAGTACTTC

j_gene: TRBJ1-2
abundance: many
d_gene: -
v_gene: TRBV28
CDR3aa: CASSFGFQGNYGYTF
CDR3nt: TGTGCCAGCAGTTTTGGGTTCCAGGGAAACTATGGCTACACCTTC

j_gene: TRBJ2-1
abundance: many
d_gene: -
v_gene: TRBV7-2
CDR3aa: CASSLISLGEQFF
CDR3nt: TGTGCCAGCAGCTTAATAAGCCTGGGTGAGCAGTTCTTC

j_gene: TRBJ2-4
abundance: many
d_gene: -
v_gene: TRBV5-4
CDR3aa: CASSRGANGIQYF
CDR3nt: TGTGCCAGCAGTCGAGGAGCCAACGGCATTCAGTACTTC

j_gene: TRBJ2-3
abundance: many
d_gene: TRBD2
v_gene: TRBV20-1
CDR3aa: CSARDTFRRGDTDTQYF
CDR3nt: TGCAGTGCTAGAGATACGTTCCGGCGGGGGGATACAGATACGCAGTATTTT

j_gene: TRBJ2-5
abundance: many
d_gene: -
v_gene: TRBV27
CDR3aa: CASMSQGRTQETQYF
CDR3nt: TGTGCCAGCATGTCCCAGGGTAGGACCCAAGAGACCCAGTACTTC

j_gene: TRBJ2-2
abundance: many
d_gene: TRBD2
v_gene: TRBV28
CDR3aa: CASWGRDSNTGELFF
CDR3nt: TGTGCCAGCTGGGGGAGGGACTCTAACACCGGGGAGCTGTTTTTT

j_gene: TRBJ1-2
abundance: many
d_gene: -
v_gene: TRBV10-3
CDR3aa: CAISDYYGYTF
CDR3nt: TGTGCCATCAGTGACTACTATGGCTACACCTTC

j_gene: TRBJ1-1
abundance: many
d_gene: -
v_gene: TRBV5-6
CDR3aa: CASSLVGTLNTEAFF
CDR3nt: TGTGCCAGCAGCTTGGTGGGGACCTTAAACACTGAAGCTTTCTTT

j_gene: TRBJ2-1
abundance: many
d_gene: -
v_gene: TRBV20-1
CDR3aa: CSARDGGAGAGYNEQFF
CDR3nt: TGCAGTGCTAGAGATGGGGGAGCGGGTGCGGGCTACAATGAGCAGTTCTTC

j_gene: TRBJ2-5
abundance: few
d_gene: -
v_gene: TRBV5-6
CDR3aa: CASSRIKETQYF
CDR3nt: TGTGCCAGCAGCCGAATAAAAGAGACCCAGTACTTC

j_gene: TRBJ2-3
abundance: many
d_gene: -
v_gene: TRBV4-1
CDR3aa: CASSQFGLAVPDTQYF
CDR3nt: TGCGCCAGCAGCCAATTCGGTCTAGCTGTACCAGATACGCAGTATTTT

j_gene: TRBJ1-1
abundance: many
d_gene: -
v_gene: TRBV20-1
CDR3aa: CCFQRGDTEAFF
CDR3nt: TGCTGCTTCCAGCGGGGGGACACTGAAGCTTTCTTT

j_gene: TRBJ2-3
abundance: many
d_gene: TRBD1
v_gene: TRBV20-1
CDR3aa: CSAREILDRGTDTQYF
CDR3nt: TGCAGTGCTAGAGAAATCTTGGACAGGGGAACAGATACGCAGTATTTT

j_gene: TRBJ2-7
abundance: many
d_gene: TRBD2
v_gene: TRBV5-1
CDR3aa: CASSLGLAGGRYEQYF
CDR3nt: TGCGCCAGCAGCTTGGGGCTAGCGGGAGGGAGATACGAGCAGTACTTC

j_gene: TRBJ1-1
abundance: many
d_gene: -
v_gene: TRBV18
CDR3aa: CASSPPEGRNTEAFF
CDR3nt: TGTGCCAGCTCACCACCGGAGGGCAGGAACACTGAAGCTTTCTTT

j_gene: TRBJ1-5
abundance: many
d_gene: -
v_gene: TRBV5-1
CDR3aa: CASSLAGLNQPQHF
CDR3nt: TGCGCCAGCAGCTTAGCAGGTTTGAATCAGCCCCAGCATTTT

j_gene: TRBJ2-1
abundance: many
d_gene: -
v_gene: TRBV19
CDR3aa: CASSQSGNEQFF
CDR3nt: TGTGCCAGTAGTCAGAGCGGGAATGAGCAGTTCTTC

j_gene: TRBJ1-1
abundance: many
d_gene: TRBD1
v_gene: TRBV28
CDR3aa: CASTPLSGQGRGDTEAFF
CDR3nt: TGTGCCAGCACCCCCCTTTCGGGACAGGGGAGAGGAGACACTGAAGCTTTCTTT

j_gene: TRBJ2-1
abundance: many
d_gene: TRBD1
v_gene: TRBV5-1
CDR3aa: CASSLLGQGSYNEQFF
CDR3nt: TGCGCCAGCAGCTTGCTGGGACAGGGATCCTACAATGAGCAGTTCTTC